What follows are 8 T cell receptor beta chains derived from one specimen sequenced in a study of blood T cell repertoires in COVID-19. TCRdb's copy holds only in-frame clones and misses some; the assay was immunoSEQ multiplex PCR. This sample has about 49,000 clones, with 80% to 95% found just once. Sequencing used peripheral blood. The receptors stem from a man in his fifties or sixties with COVID-19, enrolled during active disease.

This sequence joins TRBV3-1 (or the pseudogene TRBV3-2) and TRBJ2-7; 10 bases match TRBD2. The CDR3 sequence is 15 residues long. The ends lost 1 base at V and 2 bases at J; junction bases unmatched: 2. Germline V gene lookup returns CDR1 LGHDT and CDR2 YNNKEL (reference sequence). CDR3 amino acids: CASSQALAGAYEQYF. The DNA of the CDR3 is TGTGCCAGCAGCCAAGCTCTAGCGGGAGCCTACGAGCAGTACTTC.

The gene calls are TRBV20-1 and TRBJ1-4; D gene uncertain. The V end lost 5 bases, the J end lost 8 bases, and 6 bases lay between the germline ends. The germline V gene encodes CDR1 DFQATT and CDR2 SNEGSKA (reference sequence). There are 10 residues in the CDR3. The CDR3 sequence is CSARGEKLFF. CDR3 nucleotide sequence: TGCAGTGCTCGCGGGGAAAAACTGTTTTTT.

The chain is built from TRBV18 and TRBJ2-3; D is ambiguous. Germline values: CDR1 KGHSH, CDR2 LQKENI. This CDR3 region has 15 residues. V lost 4 bases and J 0 bases, leaving 11 bases between the germline ends. CDR3 protein: CASSLPSTSTDTQYF. As DNA, the CDR3 is TGTGCCAGCTCACTTCCGAGTACTAGCACAGATACGCAGTATTTT.

The chain uses TRBV6-2 or TRBV6-3 and TRBJ1-5; no clear D. Trimming removed 5 bases at V and 5 bases at J, with 16 bases between. Germline V gene lookup returns CDR1 MNHEY and CDR2 SVGEGT. This CDR3 contains 15 residues. CDR3 region: CASSRMTMGDQPQHF. The CDR3 DNA follows: TGTGCCAGCAGTAGGATGACGATGGGCGATCAGCCCCAGCATTTT.

The chain combines TRBV24-1 with TRBJ2-3; the D gene is possibly TRBD1 (6 bases). Germline CDR1 and CDR2: KGHDR and SFDVKD. This CDR3 has 14 amino acids. Between the trimmed V and J ends, which lost 4 bases and 6 bases, there was a span of 13 bases. CDR3 sequence (DNA): TGTGCCACCAGTGAAAACAGGGTGGTTGATACGCAGTATTTT. Residues: CATSENRVVDTQYF.

The rearrangement links TRBV28 to TRBJ2-1, with 9 bases identical to TRBD2. CDR3 size: 14 residues. Germline V gives CDR1 MDHEN, CDR2 SYDVKM. The ends lost 7 bases at V and 0 bases at J; junction bases unmatched: 1. The CDR3 bases are TGTGCCAGCATTAGCGGGAGCTCCTACAATGAGCAGTTCTTC. Translating gives CASISGSSYNEQFF.

The CDR3 DNA reads TGTGCCAGCAGCCGAGAGGACTACTACAATGAGCAGTTCTTC. Its protein is CASSREDYYNEQFF. The rearrangement joins TRBV3-1 (or the pseudogene TRBV3-2) to TRBJ2-1; perhaps TRBD2 as D (6 bases). Per the germline V gene, CDR1 is LGHDT and CDR2 is YNNKEL (reference sequence). CDR3 length: 14 amino acids. V was trimmed by 4 bases and J by 3 bases, leaving 10 bases between them.

The chain combines TRBV6-5 with TRBJ2-5, with 9 bases matching TRBD1. Trimming at V came to 8 bases and at J to 4 bases, leaving 8 bases not matched to a gene. The CDR3 covers 14 residues. Germline values: CDR1 MNHEY, CDR2 SVGAGI. The CDR3 loop reads CASVQGQGLETQYF. CDR3 in DNA: TGTGCCAGCGTCCAGGGACAGGGCTTAGAGACCCAGTACTTC.